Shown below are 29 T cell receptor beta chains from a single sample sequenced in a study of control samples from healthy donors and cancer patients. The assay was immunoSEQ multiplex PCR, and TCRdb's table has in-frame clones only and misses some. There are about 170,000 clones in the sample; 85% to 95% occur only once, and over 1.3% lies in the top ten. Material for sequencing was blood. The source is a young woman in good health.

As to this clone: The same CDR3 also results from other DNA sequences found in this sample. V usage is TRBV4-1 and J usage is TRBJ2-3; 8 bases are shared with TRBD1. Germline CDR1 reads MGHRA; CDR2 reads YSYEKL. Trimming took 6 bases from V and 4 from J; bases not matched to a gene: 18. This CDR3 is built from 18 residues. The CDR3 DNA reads TGCGCCAGCAGGGACAGGGACGGAGGAGTGGGACGGGCAGATACGCAGTATTTT. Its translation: CASRDRDGGVGRADTQYF.

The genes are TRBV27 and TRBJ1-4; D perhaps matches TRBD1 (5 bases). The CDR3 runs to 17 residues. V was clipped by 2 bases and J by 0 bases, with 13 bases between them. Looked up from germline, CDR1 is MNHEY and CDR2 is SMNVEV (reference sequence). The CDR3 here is CASSLQGRLATNEKLFF. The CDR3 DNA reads TGTGCCAGCAGTTTACAGGGTCGGCTCGCAACTAATGAAAAACTGTTTTTT.

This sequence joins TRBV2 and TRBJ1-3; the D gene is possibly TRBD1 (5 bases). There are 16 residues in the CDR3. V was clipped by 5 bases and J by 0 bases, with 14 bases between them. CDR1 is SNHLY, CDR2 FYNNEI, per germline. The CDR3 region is CASSLGGVSSGNTIYF. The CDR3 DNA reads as TGTGCCAGCAGTCTGGGGGGGGTGAGCTCTGGAAACACCATATATTTT.

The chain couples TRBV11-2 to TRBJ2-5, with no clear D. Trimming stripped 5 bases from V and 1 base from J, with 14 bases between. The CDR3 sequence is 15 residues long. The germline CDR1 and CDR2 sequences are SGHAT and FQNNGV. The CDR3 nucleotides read TGTGCCAGCAGCCGACTTGTGCCACCCCAAGAGACCCAGTACTTC. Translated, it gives CASSRLVPPQETQYF.

The chain's CDR3 is CASLPLADTDTQYF. DNA of the CDR3: TGTGCCAGTCTTCCCTTAGCGGACACAGATACGCAGTATTTT. The J gene is TRBJ2-3, the V gene TRBV7-2; tentative D call: TRBD2 (6 bases). Trimming left V 9 bases short and J 2 bases short, with 15 bases between. Germline CDR1 SGHTA, CDR2 FQGNSA. This CDR3 contains 14 residues.

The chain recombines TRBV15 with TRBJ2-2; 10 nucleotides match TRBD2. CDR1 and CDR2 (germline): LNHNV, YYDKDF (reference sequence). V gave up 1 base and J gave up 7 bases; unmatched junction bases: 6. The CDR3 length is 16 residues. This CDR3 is CATSRGSGGAVGELFF. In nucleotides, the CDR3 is TGTGCCACCAGCAGAGGCAGCGGGGGGGCTGTCGGGGAGCTGTTTTTT.

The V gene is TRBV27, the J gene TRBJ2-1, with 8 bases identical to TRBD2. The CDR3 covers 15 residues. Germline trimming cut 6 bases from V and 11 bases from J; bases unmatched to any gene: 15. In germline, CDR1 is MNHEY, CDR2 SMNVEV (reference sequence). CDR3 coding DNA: TGTGCCAGCAGGAACCTCTTTGACGGGAGGGACAAGCAGTTCTTC. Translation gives CASRNLFDGRDKQFF.

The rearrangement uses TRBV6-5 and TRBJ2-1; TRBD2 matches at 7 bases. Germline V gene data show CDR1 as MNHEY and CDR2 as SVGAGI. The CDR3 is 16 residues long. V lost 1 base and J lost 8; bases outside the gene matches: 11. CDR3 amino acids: CASSYFGRGLRDEQFF. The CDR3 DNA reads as TGTGCCAGCAGTTACTTCGGGCGGGGGTTAAGGGATGAGCAGTTCTTC.

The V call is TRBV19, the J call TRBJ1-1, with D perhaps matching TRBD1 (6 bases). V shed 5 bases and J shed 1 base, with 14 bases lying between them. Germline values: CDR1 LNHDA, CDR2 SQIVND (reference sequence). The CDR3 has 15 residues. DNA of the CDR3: TGTGCCAGTAGTCAGACAGGAGCTCGGAACACTGAAGCTTTCTTT. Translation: CASSQTGARNTEAFF.

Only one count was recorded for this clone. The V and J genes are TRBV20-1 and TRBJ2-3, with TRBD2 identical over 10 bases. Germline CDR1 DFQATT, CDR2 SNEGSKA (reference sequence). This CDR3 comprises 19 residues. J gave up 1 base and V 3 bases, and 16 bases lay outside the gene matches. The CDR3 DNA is TGCAGTGCTAGTCCCCGACTCCCAGACCTAGCGGGAGGCACAGATACGCAGTATTTT. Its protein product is CSASPRLPDLAGGTDTQYF.

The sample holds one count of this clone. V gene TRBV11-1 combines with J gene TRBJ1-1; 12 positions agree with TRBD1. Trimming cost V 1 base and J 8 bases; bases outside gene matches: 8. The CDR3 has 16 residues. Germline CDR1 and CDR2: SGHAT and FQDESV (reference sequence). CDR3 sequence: CASSLGRDRGPAEAFF. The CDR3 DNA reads TGTGCCAGCAGCTTAGGTAGGGACAGGGGGCCAGCAGAAGCTTTCTTT.

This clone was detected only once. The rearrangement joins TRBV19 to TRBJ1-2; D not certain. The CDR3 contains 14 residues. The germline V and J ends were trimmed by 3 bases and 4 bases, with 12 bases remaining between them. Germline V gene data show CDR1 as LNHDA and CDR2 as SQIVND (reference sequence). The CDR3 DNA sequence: TGTGCCAGTAGTATTCTTTCGGGGATCTATGGCTACACCTTC. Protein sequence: CASSILSGIYGYTF. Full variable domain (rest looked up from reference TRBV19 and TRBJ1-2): DGGITQSPKYLFRKEGQNVTLSCEQNLNHDAMYWYRQDPGQGLRLIYYSQIVNDFQKGDIAEGYSVSREKKESFPLTVTSAQKNPTAFYLCASSILSGIYGYTFGSGTRLTVV.

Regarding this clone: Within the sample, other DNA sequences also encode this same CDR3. In DNA form, the CDR3 reads TGTGCCAGCAGTTACGGTCGGGGGAACACTGAAGCTTTCTTT. Amino acids: CASSYGRGNTEAFF. The gene calls are TRBV6-2 or TRBV6-3 and TRBJ1-1; D call uncertain. Trimming stripped 2 bases from V and 1 base from J, with 8 bases between. The CDR3 totals 14 residues. The germline CDR1 and CDR2 sequences are MNHEY and SVGEGT.

The CDR3 is CASSLVASNNEQFF. For the CDR3, the DNA is TGCGCCAGCAGCTTGGTCGCTTCCAACAATGAGCAGTTCTTC. The rearrangement uses TRBV5-1 and TRBJ2-1; no clear D gene. The germline V gene encodes CDR1 SGHRS and CDR2 YFSETQ. This CDR3 is 14 amino acids long. V was pared by 0 bases and J by 5 bases, with 9 bases between.

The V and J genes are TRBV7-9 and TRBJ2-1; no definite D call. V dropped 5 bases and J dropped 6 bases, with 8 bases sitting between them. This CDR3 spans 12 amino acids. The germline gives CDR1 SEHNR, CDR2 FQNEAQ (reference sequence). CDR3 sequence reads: CASSRLTNEQFF. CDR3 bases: TGTGCCAGCAGCCGGTTAACCAATGAGCAGTTCTTC.

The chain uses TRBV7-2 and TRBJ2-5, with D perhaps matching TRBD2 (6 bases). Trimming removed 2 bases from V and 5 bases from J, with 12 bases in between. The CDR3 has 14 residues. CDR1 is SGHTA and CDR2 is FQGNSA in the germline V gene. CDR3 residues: CASSLLRGGETQYF. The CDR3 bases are TGTGCCAGCAGCTTATTGCGGGGCGGGGAGACCCAGTACTTC.

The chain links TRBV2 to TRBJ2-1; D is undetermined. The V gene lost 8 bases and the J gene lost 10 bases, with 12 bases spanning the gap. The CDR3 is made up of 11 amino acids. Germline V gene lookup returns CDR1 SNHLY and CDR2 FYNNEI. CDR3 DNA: TGTGCCAGCGGATCACTACAAGAGCAGTTCTTC. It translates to CASGSLQEQFF.

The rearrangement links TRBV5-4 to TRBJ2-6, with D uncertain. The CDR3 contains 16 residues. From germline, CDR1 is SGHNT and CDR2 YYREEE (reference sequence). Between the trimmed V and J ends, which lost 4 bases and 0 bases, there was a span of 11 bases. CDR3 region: CASSPVGPSGANVLTF. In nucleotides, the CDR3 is TGTGCCAGCAGCCCCGTAGGTCCCTCTGGGGCCAACGTCCTGACTTTC.

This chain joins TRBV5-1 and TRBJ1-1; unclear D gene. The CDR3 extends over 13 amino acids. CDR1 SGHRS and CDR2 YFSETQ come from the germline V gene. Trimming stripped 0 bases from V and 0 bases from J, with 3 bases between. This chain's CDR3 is CASSLAVNTEAFF. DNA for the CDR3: TGCGCCAGCAGCTTGGCCGTGAACACTGAAGCTTTCTTT.

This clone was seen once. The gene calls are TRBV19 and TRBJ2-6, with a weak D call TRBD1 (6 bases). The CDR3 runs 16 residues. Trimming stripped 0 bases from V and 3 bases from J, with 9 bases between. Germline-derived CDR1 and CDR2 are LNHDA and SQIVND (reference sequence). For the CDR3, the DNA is TGTGCCAGTAGTATAGATGGGACACGTGGGGCCAACGTCCTGACTTTC. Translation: CASSIDGTRGANVLTF.

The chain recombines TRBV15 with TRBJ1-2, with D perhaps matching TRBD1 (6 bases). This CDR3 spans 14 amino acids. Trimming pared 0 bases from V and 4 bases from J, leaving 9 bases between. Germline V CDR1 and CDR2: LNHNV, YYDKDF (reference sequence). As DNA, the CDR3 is TGTGCCACCAGCAGAGATAGGGACACCTATGGCTACACCTTC. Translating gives CATSRDRDTYGYTF.

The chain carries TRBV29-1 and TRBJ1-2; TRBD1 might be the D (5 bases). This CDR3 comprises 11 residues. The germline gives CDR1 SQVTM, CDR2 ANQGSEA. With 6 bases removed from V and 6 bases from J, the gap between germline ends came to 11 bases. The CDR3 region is CSVDGGDGYTF. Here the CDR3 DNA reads TGCAGCGTCGACGGGGGTGATGGCTACACCTTC.

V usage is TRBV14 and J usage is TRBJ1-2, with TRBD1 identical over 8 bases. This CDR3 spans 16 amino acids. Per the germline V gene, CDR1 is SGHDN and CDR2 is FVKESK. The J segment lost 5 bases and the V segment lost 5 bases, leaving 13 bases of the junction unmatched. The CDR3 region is CASSFTRAGGAYGYTF. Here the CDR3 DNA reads TGTGCCAGCAGCTTTACTAGGGCAGGGGGCGCGTATGGCTACACCTTC.

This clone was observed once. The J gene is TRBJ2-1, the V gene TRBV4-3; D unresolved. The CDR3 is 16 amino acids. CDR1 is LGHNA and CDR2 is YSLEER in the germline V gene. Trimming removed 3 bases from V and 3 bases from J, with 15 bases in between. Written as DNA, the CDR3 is TGCGCCAGCAGCCAGCGCAGTGGGCACATCTACAATGAGCAGTTCTTC. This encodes CASSQRSGHIYNEQFF.

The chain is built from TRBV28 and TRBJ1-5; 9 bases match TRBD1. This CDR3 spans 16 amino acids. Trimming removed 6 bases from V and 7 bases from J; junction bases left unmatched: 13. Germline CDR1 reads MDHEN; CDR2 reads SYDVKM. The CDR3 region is CASSSPTGGFRQPQHF. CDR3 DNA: TGTGCCAGCAGCAGCCCAACAGGGGGCTTTAGGCAGCCCCAGCATTTT.

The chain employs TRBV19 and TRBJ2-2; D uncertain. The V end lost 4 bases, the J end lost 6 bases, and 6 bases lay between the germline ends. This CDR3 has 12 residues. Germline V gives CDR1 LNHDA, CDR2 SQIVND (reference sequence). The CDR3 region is CASSSEAGELFF. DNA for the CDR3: TGTGCCAGTAGTAGTGAGGCCGGGGAGCTGTTTTTT.

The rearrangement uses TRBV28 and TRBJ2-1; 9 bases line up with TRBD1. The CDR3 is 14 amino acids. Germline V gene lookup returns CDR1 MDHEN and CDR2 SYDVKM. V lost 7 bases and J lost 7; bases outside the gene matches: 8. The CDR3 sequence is CASTPGTGTNEQFF. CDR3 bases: TGTGCCAGCACCCCCGGGACAGGGACTAATGAGCAGTTCTTC.

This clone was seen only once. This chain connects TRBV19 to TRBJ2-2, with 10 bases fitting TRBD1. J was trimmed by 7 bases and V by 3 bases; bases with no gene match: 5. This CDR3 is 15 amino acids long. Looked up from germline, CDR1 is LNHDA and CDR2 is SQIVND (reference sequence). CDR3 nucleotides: TGTGCCAGTAGTATCCGGACAGGGGGTGGCGGGGAGCTGTTTTTT. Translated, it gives CASSIRTGGGGELFF. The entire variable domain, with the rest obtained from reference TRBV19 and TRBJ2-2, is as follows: DGGITQSPKYLFRKEGQNVTLSCEQNLNHDAMYWYRQDPGQGLRLIYYSQIVNDFQKGDIAEGYSVSREKKESFPLTVTSAQKNPTAFYLCASSIRTGGGGELFFGEGSRLTVL.

Here the CDR3 reads CASSQDYGGRLAFF. The DNA for the CDR3 is TGTGCCAGCAGCCAAGATTACGGGGGGCGTTTGGCTTTCTTT. The chain is built from TRBV3-1 (or the pseudogene TRBV3-2) and TRBJ1-1, with D perhaps matching TRBD1 (6 bases). The CDR3 runs 14 residues. Trimming shortened V by 0 bases and J by 11 bases, and 16 bases separated the two germline ends. CDR1 and CDR2 (germline): LGHDT, YNNKEL (reference sequence).